A selection of T cell receptor beta chains follows, all from one sample in a study of T cell responses to AZD1222 COVID-19 vaccine. Clones were read by immunoSEQ multiplex PCR, and TCRdb kept only the in-frame ones, dropping some. This table has more than 95,000 clones, about 90% appearing once. The material sequenced was peripheral blood, taken on day 0 of AZD1222 vaccination. The receptors here all came from an adult in good health. CDR3s include the opening cysteine and the closing phenylalanine or tryptophan. A D gene is named only where the DNA matches it firmly. Clone size appears in some rows only: once, few, many, or a class for an expanded clone.

j_call v_call clone_size cdr3_length d_call cdr3_nt cdr3_aa
TRBJ1-5 TRBV28 NA 14 NA TGTGCCAGCAACCCTGGGGGGGCGGATCAGCCCCAGCATTTT CASNPGGADQPQHF
TRBJ2-2 TRBV19 NA 13 NA TGTGCCAGTAGTATTCAAAACACCGGGGAGCTGTTTTTT CASSIQNTGELFF
TRBJ1-2 TRBV5-5 NA 15 TRBD1 TGTGCCAGCAGCTTGTCCTGGCAGGGGGACTATGGCTACACCTTC CASSLSWQGDYGYTF
TRBJ2-7 TRBV4-2 few 15 TRBD1 TGTGCCAGCAGCCAAGCGACAGGGGGCAGCTACGAGCAGTACTTC CASSQATGGSYEQYF
TRBJ2-3 TRBV7-6 NA 15 NA TGTGCCAGCAGCTTAGCTGGGGCCCGCACAGATACGCAGTATTTT CASSLAGARTDTQYF
TRBJ2-1 TRBV27 NA 16 NA TGTGCCAGCAGTTCCCAAAGGACTATCCGCTATGGTGAGCAGTTCTTC CASSSQRTIRYGEQFF
TRBJ1-1 TRBV11-2 NA 14 NA TGTGCCAGCAGCCCGTTTCTCGGTGGGACTGAAGCTTTCTTT CASSPFLGGTEAFF
TRBJ2-6 TRBV15 NA 15 TRBD1 TGTGCCACCCAGGGGGTACCCTCTGGGGCCAACGTCCTGACTTTC CATQGVPSGANVLTF
TRBJ2-3 TRBV7-2 NA 16 TRBD2 TGTGCCAGCAGCTTAGAACAGCGGGGGGGCCCAGATACGCAGTATTTT CASSLEQRGGPDTQYF
TRBJ1-6 TRBV28 NA 14 NA TGTGCCAGCAGTTTCAGCTCCTATAATTCACCCCTCCACTTT CASSFSSYNSPLHF
TRBJ2-2 TRBV7-2 NA 12 NA TGTGCCAGCAGCTGGTGGGGCGGGGAGCTGTTTTTT CASSWWGGELFF
TRBJ1-1 TRBV5-1 NA 18 TRBD1 TGCGCCAGCAGCTCGACAGGGGGCCTGGGAAGGATAAGCACTGAAGCTTTCTTT CASSSTGGLGRISTEAFF
TRBJ2-7 TRBV10-1 few 14 NA TGCGCCAGCAGTGAGGCTAGTGGCTCCTACGAGCAGTACTTC CASSEASGSYEQYF
TRBJ2-5 TRBV7-2 NA 16 TRBD2 TGTGCCAGCAGCTTAACTAGCGGGGGGACGAGAGAGACCCAGTACTTC CASSLTSGGTRETQYF
TRBJ1-1 TRBV25-1 NA 15 NA TGTGCCAGCAGTCCATCGGGCAGCAAGAACACTGAAGCTTTCTTT CASSPSGSKNTEAFF
TRBJ1-1 TRBV20-1 NA 14 NA TGCAGTGCTAGTAGAGGTAACCTAAACACTGAAGCTTTCTTT CSASRGNLNTEAFF
TRBJ1-2 TRBV10-2 once 13 NA TGCGCCAGCAGTCCGGACACCCTCTATGGCTACACCTTC CASSPDTLYGYTF
TRBJ2-7 TRBV6-1 NA 16 NA TGTGCCAGCAGTGGAATGACAGGGAGGTTGGGCTACGAGCAGTACTTC CASSGMTGRLGYEQYF
TRBJ2-7 TRBV5-1 NA 15 TRBD1 TGCGCCAGCAGCTACAGGGAGACAGGGCCCTACGAGCAGTACTTC CASSYRETGPYEQYF
TRBJ1-5 TRBV5-6 NA 16 TRBD1 TGTGCCAGCAGCTACAGGGGGCGTATAAGGGATCAGCCCCAGCATTTT CASSYRGRIRDQPQHF
TRBJ2-3 TRBV4-3 NA 15 NA TGCGCCAGCAGCCAATCCAGCGGGAGCACAGATACGCAGTATTTT CASSQSSGSTDTQYF
TRBJ2-3 TRBV10-3 NA 17 TRBD2 TGTGCCATCAGTGATAGGGGCCCGGGACTAGCAGGTGATACGCAGTATTTT CAISDRGPGLAGDTQYF
TRBJ1-6 TRBV2 NA 15 NA TGTGCCAGCAGTGAATACCCAGGCGTGGGTTCACCCCTCCACTTT CASSEYPGVGSPLHF
TRBJ2-7 TRBV7-2 NA 18 NA TGTGCCAGCACCTTAGACCCCGTCCGGTCTGGGGCAACCTACGAGCAGTACTTC CASTLDPVRSGATYEQYF
TRBJ2-3 TRBV19 NA 16 TRBD2 TGTGCCAGTAGTAAAAAGATACTAGCGTTCACAGATACGCAGTATTTT CASSKKILAFTDTQYF
TRBJ1-6 TRBV23-1 NA 15 NA TGCGCCAGCAGTACAGGAAACTCCTATAATTCACCCCTCCACTTT CASSTGNSYNSPLHF
TRBJ2-7 TRBV11-2 NA 11 NA TGTGCCAGCAGCTTAGATGTCGAGCAGTACTTC CASSLDVEQYF
TRBJ1-4 TRBV5-1 NA 14 NA TGCGCCAGCAGCTTGGCCGCACGGGACGGAAAACTGTTTTTT CASSLAARDGKLFF
TRBJ1-2 TRBV10-3 NA 11 NA TGTGCCATCAGTGGAGCCGGGTACTACACCTTC CAISGAGYYTF
TRBJ1-5 TRBV7-2 NA 13 NA TGTGCCAGCAGCTCCGATAGCGATCAGCCCCAGCATTTT CASSSDSDQPQHF
TRBJ2-2 TRBV25-1 NA 17 TRBD1 TGTGCCAGCAGTGACCCTAGCAGGACAGGGGGCGTCGGGGAGCTGTTTTTT CASSDPSRTGGVGELFF
TRBJ1-1 TRBV19 once 12 NA TGTGCCAGTAGTATAGATCGGAATCGAGCTTTCTTT CASSIDRNRAFF
TRBJ2-2 TRBV9 NA 18 NA TGTGCCAGCAGCGTAGATCCCTCGTTCGCCGCGAACACCGGGGAGCTGTTTTTT CASSVDPSFAANTGELFF
TRBJ2-7 TRBV19 NA 15 NA TGTGCCAGTAGTATAGATCGACGGGACACCTACGAGCAGTACTTC CASSIDRRDTYEQYF
TRBJ2-7 TRBV6-5 NA 15 TRBD2 TGTGCCAGCAGTTATGAAGCGGGGGGCCCCTACGAGCAGTACTTC CASSYEAGGPYEQYF
TRBJ2-1 TRBV5-4 NA 14 TRBD2 TGTGCCAGCAGCTGGAGCGGGGTATACAATGAGCAGTTCTTC CASSWSGVYNEQFF
TRBJ2-6 TRBV5-4 NA 15 NA TGTGCCAGCAGCTTGGGTTTGTCTGGGGCCAACGTCCTGACTTTC CASSLGLSGANVLTF
TRBJ2-1 TRBV6-2/TRBV6-3 NA 13 NA TGTGCCAGCAGTTACAGCGAGAACAATGAGCAGTTCTTC CASSYSENNEQFF
TRBJ1-5 TRBV27 NA 14 NA TGTGCCAGCAGTTTTTTGGGGAGGGGACAGCCCCAGCATTTT CASSFLGRGQPQHF
TRBJ1-1 TRBV28 NA 12 NA TGTGCCGGCTCACGGGGGGACACTGAAGCTTTCTTT CAGSRGDTEAFF
TRBJ2-2 TRBV30 NA 14 NA TGTGCCTGGAAGGGGGTGCCGGGGACCGGGGAGCTGTTTTTT CAWKGVPGTGELFF
TRBJ2-7 TRBV7-2 NA 15 TRBD1 TGTGCCAGCAGCTTCAATGCAGGGGGCACCTACGAGCAGTACTTC CASSFNAGGTYEQYF
TRBJ1-1 TRBV7-9 once 17 NA TGTGCCAGCAGCCCAGCCGAGGGCAAAGGCCAATCAAAAGAAGCTTTCTTT CASSPAEGKGQSKEAFF
TRBJ2-7 TRBV7-2 NA 13 NA TGTGCCAGCAGCTTAGCTCTCCCGGGGGAGCAGTACTTC CASSLALPGEQYF
TRBJ1-2 TRBV5-1 NA 13 NA TGCGCCAGCAGCTTGCAGACAGACTATGGCTACACCTTC CASSLQTDYGYTF
TRBJ2-3 TRBV5-1 NA 16 NA TGCGCCAGCAGCTTTGGAAGCGGAGCTCCCACAGATACGCAGTATTTT CASSFGSGAPTDTQYF
TRBJ2-6 TRBV3-1/TRBV3-2 NA 16 NA TGTGCCAGCCGGGACTCACCGTTCTCTGGGGCCAACGTCCTGACTTTC CASRDSPFSGANVLTF
TRBJ2-7 TRBV6-5 NA 14 NA TGTGCCAGCAGTTACGGGACACGGGGCTACGAGCAGTACTTC CASSYGTRGYEQYF
TRBJ1-4 TRBV6-5 NA 14 NA TGTGCCAGCAGTTACGGTCAGGGTGGTGAAAAACTGTTTTTT CASSYGQGGEKLFF
TRBJ2-3 TRBV30 NA 11 NA TGTGCCTGGGGCCCGGCAGATACGCAGTATTTT CAWGPADTQYF
TRBJ2-7 TRBV3-1/TRBV3-2 once 15 TRBD1 TGTGCCAGCAGCCCCCTTTGGACAGGGATCCACGAGCAGTACTTC CASSPLWTGIHEQYF
TRBJ2-3 TRBV25-1 NA 15 NA TGTGCCAGCAGTGAACGGCAGGGGTTATTAGATACGCAGTATTTT CASSERQGLLDTQYF
TRBJ2-3 TRBV24-1 NA 17 NA TGTGCCACCAGTGATTTGGGAACAGGGACCCCCACAGATACGCAGTATTTT CATSDLGTGTPTDTQYF
TRBJ1-2 TRBV27 NA 14 TRBD1 TGTGCCAGCAGTCTAAAGGGACAGGGTTATGGCTACACCTTC CASSLKGQGYGYTF